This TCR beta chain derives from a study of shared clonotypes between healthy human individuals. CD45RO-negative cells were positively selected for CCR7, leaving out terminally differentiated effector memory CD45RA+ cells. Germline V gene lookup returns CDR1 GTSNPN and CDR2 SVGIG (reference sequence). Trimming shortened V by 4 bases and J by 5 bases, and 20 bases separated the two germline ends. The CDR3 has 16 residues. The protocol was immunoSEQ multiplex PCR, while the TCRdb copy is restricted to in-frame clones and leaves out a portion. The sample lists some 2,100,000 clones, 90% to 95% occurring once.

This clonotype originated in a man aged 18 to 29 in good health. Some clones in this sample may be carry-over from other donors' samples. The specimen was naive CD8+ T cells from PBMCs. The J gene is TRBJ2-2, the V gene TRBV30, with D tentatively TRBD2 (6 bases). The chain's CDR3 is CAWTLPREDKTGELFF. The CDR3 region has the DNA TGTGCCTGGACCCTCCCTAGGGAGGACAAAACCGGGGAGCTGTTTTTT.